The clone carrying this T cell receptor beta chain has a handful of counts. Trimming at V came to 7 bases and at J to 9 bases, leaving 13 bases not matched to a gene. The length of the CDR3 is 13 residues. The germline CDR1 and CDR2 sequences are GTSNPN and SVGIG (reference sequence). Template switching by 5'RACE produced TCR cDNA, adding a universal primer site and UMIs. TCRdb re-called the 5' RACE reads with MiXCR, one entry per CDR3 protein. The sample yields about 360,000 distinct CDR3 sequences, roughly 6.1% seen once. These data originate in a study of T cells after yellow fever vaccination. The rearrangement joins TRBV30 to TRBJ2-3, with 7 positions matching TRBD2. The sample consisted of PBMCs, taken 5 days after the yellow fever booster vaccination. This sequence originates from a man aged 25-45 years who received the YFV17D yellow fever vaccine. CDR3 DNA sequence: TGTGCCTCAACTAGCGCCCTAGAGGACACGCAGTATTTT. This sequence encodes CASTSALEDTQYF.